The next 17 T cell receptor beta chains were all read from a single sample in a study of Tregs in tolerant kidney transplant recipients. Produced via immunoSEQ multiplex PCR; TCRdb's table is partial and in-frame only. The sample yields about 48,000 clones, of which the top ten take up around 0.91%. The sample in question was CD4+ T cells from blood, obtained before the transplant. The receptors shown here come from a human donor who received a combined kidney and bone marrow transplant.

Concerning this clone: The observed sequence ends 3 residues before the CDR3 terminus, with the missing tail filled in from the germline J gene. V gene TRBV20-1 combines with J gene TRBJ1-2; no definite D call. CDR3 length: 16 residues. The V end lost 0 bases, the J end lost 4 bases, and 18 bases lay between the germline ends. Germline values: CDR1 DFQATT, CDR2 SNEGSKA (reference sequence). The CDR3 is CSARDRLEISGYGYTF. The part of the CDR3 DNA that was read is TGCAGTGCTAGAGATAGGCTAGAGATATCGGGCTATGGC.

Points on this clone: The CDR3 goes on 3 residues after the read ends, and that part is filled in from the germline J gene. V gene TRBV29-1 combines with J gene TRBJ2-1; D is possibly TRBD2 (6 bases). The CDR3 sequence is 15 residues long. Germline V CDR1 and CDR2: SQVTM, ANQGSEA. With 5 bases removed from V and 4 bases from J, the gap between germline ends came to 18 bases. CDR3 loop: CSVSYWAGLYNEQFF. Partial CDR3 DNA: TGCAGCGTTTCCTACTGGGCGGGGCTGTACAATGAG.

Incomplete CDR3 DNA: TGTGCCAGTAGTATAGCCCAAGGACTAGCGGCCCCAGGCAATGAG. The encoded protein is CASSIAQGLAAPGNE. The whole CDR3 protein reads CASSIAQGLAAPGNEQFF. The chain uses TRBV19 and TRBJ2-1, with 10 bases fitting TRBD2. Read sequence stops 3 residues before the CDR3 end, and the germline J gene provides the missing end. Per germline, CDR1 LNHDA and CDR2 SQIVND (reference sequence). This CDR3 spans 18 amino acids. Trimming at V came to 1 base and at J to 6 bases, leaving 12 bases not matched to a gene.

With respect to this clone: The read gets to within 3 residues of the CDR3 end, and the germline J gene fills in the rest. V gene TRBV7-3 combines with J gene TRBJ2-2; D is undetermined. With 4 bases removed from V and 7 bases from J, the gap between germline ends came to 10 bases. This CDR3 has 13 residues. Per germline, CDR1 SGHTA and CDR2 FQGTGA. CDR3 DNA (partial): TGTGCCAGCAGCTCCCCCTCTGTCGGGGAG. Translated: CASSSPSVGE. The complete CDR3 sequence is CASSSPSVGELFF.

Remarks on this clone: The read ends 3 residues before the CDR3 terminus; that terminus is restored from the germline J gene. The genes are TRBV20-1 and TRBJ2-7, with 9 bases fitting TRBD2. The CDR3 consists of 14 residues. CDR1 and CDR2 from the germline V gene are DFQATT and SNEGSKA (reference sequence). V shed 3 bases and J 2 bases; nucleotides not matched to a gene: 5. The DNA read from the CDR3 is TGCAGTGCTAGGAGTCTAGCGGGAACCTACGAG. This sequence encodes CSARSLAGTYE. The whole CDR3 protein reads CSARSLAGTYEQYF.

A remark on this clone: Coverage ceases 3 residues before the CDR3 finishes, and the germline J gene fills in the end. V is TRBV30 and J is TRBJ2-3, with 7 nucleotides matching TRBD2. CDR1 is GTSNPN, CDR2 SVGIG, per germline (reference sequence). The CDR3 loop spans 15 amino acids. V lost 0 bases and J lost 1; bases outside the gene matches: 4. CDR3 DNA (partial): TGTGCCTGGAGTGTAACTAGCGCTGGCACAGATACG. Protein sequence: CAWSVTSAGTDT. The full CDR3 reads CAWSVTSAGTDTQYF.

Points on this clone: The sequence runs out 3 residues before the end of the CDR3; the remainder is reconstructed from the germline J gene. The chain links TRBV19 to TRBJ1-5; possibly TRBD1 for D (5 bases). The V end lost 3 bases, the J end lost 0 bases, and 18 bases lay between the germline ends. CDR1 and CDR2 from the germline V gene are LNHDA and SQIVND (reference sequence). The CDR3 is 18 amino acids. CDR3 bases read: TGTGCCAGTAGTATCACCCACGGCGGGGGTAATAGCAATCAGCCC. Translation gives CASSITHGGGNSNQP. The whole CDR3 sequence reads CASSITHGGGNSNQPQHF.

For this clone: The observed sequence ends 3 residues before the CDR3 terminus, with the missing tail filled in from the germline J gene. Other DNA sequences from this sample encode an identical CDR3 as well. This chain connects TRBV20-1 to TRBJ2-1; 8 nucleotides match TRBD2. The CDR3 loop spans 14 amino acids. CDR1 and CDR2 from the germline V gene are DFQATT and SNEGSKA (reference sequence). V lost 8 bases and J lost 0; bases outside the gene matches: 6. Incomplete CDR3 DNA: TGCAGTCCTATAGCGGGAATCTCCTACAATGAG. Encoded protein: CSPIAGISYNE. The entire CDR3 protein is CSPIAGISYNEQFF.

Concerning this clone: The read ends 3 residues early relative to the CDR3; the germline J gene fills the gap. The chain recombines TRBV19 with TRBJ1-6; 8 nucleotides agree with TRBD1. Germline-derived CDR1 and CDR2 are LNHDA and SQIVND (reference sequence). The CDR3 spans 14 residues. The V gene end was trimmed by 6 bases and the J gene end by 7 bases; junction bases not matched to a gene: 5. CDR3 protein: CASRYRDRNSPLHF. The CDR3 bases that were read are TGTGCCAGTAGGTACCGGGACAGGAATTCACCC.

The CDR3 DNA, read in part, is TGTGCCAGCAGTCCCGGGACAGTGAACACTGAA. Amino acids: CASSPGTVNTE. The full CDR3 reads CASSPGTVNTEAFF. The chain has TRBV6-2 or TRBV6-3 and TRBJ1-1, with 7 bases identical to TRBD1. The CDR3 end lies 3 residues beyond the end of the read and is filled in from the germline J gene. The germline V gene encodes CDR1 MNHEY and CDR2 SVGEGT. The length of the CDR3 is 14 residues. Trimming removed 5 bases from V and 0 bases from J; junction bases left unmatched: 3.

With respect to this clone: The CDR3 is cut off 3 residues early in the read; its end comes from the germline J gene. This chain connects TRBV29-1 to TRBJ2-7, with 8 bases fitting TRBD1. V gave up 4 bases and J gave up 0 bases; unmatched junction bases: 2. The CDR3 contains 13 residues. The germline gives CDR1 SQVTM, CDR2 ANQGSEA. The CDR3 sequence is CSVGQGLSYEQYF. The DNA read from the CDR3 is TGCAGCGTTGGACAGGGGCTCTCCTACGAG.

With respect to this clone: The CDR3 goes on 3 residues after the read ends, and that part is filled in from the germline J gene. The V call is TRBV29-1, the J call TRBJ2-5; D perhaps matches TRBD2 (6 bases). Trimming pared 7 bases from V and 5 bases from J, leaving 20 bases between. The CDR3 is 14 amino acids. Germline V gene lookup returns CDR1 SQVTM and CDR2 ANQGSEA. The CDR3 loop reads CSADAIGGGETQYF. The sequenced CDR3 bases are TGCAGCGCCGATGCGATCGGGGGAGGCGAGACC.

The sequenced CDR3 bases are TGTGCCTGGAGTTCACCGAGACAGGGTCCCAACGAG. Translation: CAWSSPRQGPNE. In full, the CDR3 is CAWSSPRQGPNEQYF. The rearrangement joins TRBV30 to TRBJ2-7, with TRBD1 matching over 7 bases. Coverage ceases 3 residues before the CDR3 finishes, and the germline J gene fills in the end. Germline V gene lookup returns CDR1 GTSNPN and CDR2 SVGIG (reference sequence). This CDR3 is built from 15 residues. V dropped 2 bases and J dropped 5; count of bases not matched to a gene: 12.

As concerns this clone: The read finishes 3 residues shy of the CDR3 end, and the germline J gene is used to complete it. The V gene is TRBV7-3, the J gene TRBJ2-3; 9 bases are a match to TRBD2. The CDR3 is 14 amino acids. Germline V gene lookup returns CDR1 SGHTA and CDR2 FQGTGA. The CDR3 DNA, read in part, is TGTGCCAGCAGCTTTAGTAGCGGGAGTGGAGCG. Protein product: CASSFSSGSGA. The complete CDR3 reads CASSFSSGSGAQYF.

The DNA read from the CDR3 is TGTGCCAGCAGTGAAAGGGTGTGGGTCTATGGC. Translating gives CASSERVWVYG. The CDR3 in its entirety is CASSERVWVYGYTF. This chain connects TRBV6-1 to TRBJ1-2; D gene uncertain. The sequenced fragment ends 3 residues before the CDR3 boundary, so the rest is inferred from the germline J gene. Trimming took 2 bases from V and 4 from J, leaving 11 bases between them. Germline loops: CDR1 MNHNS, CDR2 SASEGT. The CDR3 length is 14 residues.

As regards this clone: The read falls 3 residues short of the CDR3 end, and the missing part is taken from the germline J gene. This rearrangement joins TRBV20-1 to TRBJ2-3; 10 nucleotides agree with TRBD2. Looked up from germline, CDR1 is DFQATT and CDR2 is SNEGSKA (reference sequence). V lost 6 bases to trimming and J lost 4 bases; unmatched junction nucleotides: 10. This CDR3 has 15 residues. CDR3 region: CSANQREGLADTQYF. The sequenced CDR3 bases are TGCAGTGCCAACCAGCGGGAGGGGCTAGCAGATACG.

With regard to this clone: Coverage ceases 3 residues before the CDR3 finishes, and the germline J gene fills in the end. The chain recombines TRBV19 with TRBJ2-7, with 8 nucleotides matching TRBD2. V dropped 2 bases and J dropped 3; count of bases not matched to a gene: 9. The germline gives CDR1 LNHDA, CDR2 SQIVND (reference sequence). This CDR3 region has 16 residues. CDR3 sequence reads: CASSIIASGSIYEQYF. The covered CDR3 bases are TGTGCCAGTAGTATAATAGCCAGCGGGAGTATCTACGAG.